This TCR beta chain was recovered during a study of blood T cell repertoires in COVID-19. Study context: Nucleic acid was either cDNA or gDNA, and it came from T cells, B-cell-depleted T cells, or PBMCs.

The junction had 3 bases not matched to a gene; V was cut back by 4 bases and J by 7 bases. Germline V gene data show CDR1 as SGDLS and CDR2 as YYNGEE. This CDR3 is built from 13 residues. Under the authors' procedure: Estimation of nucleated cell counts relied on the amplification of reference gene primers. TCRdb's table, derived via immunoSEQ multiplex PCR, lists solely in-frame clones and lacks some. The V and J calls and the clone size are those of that table, but D and trimming were determined from the DNA. Among over 150,000 clones, about 90% were seen once, and the ten largest hold over 0.45%.

The receptor was isolated from a man in his fifties or sixties with acute or convalescent COVID-19. Sequenced input: peripheral blood. The V call is TRBV9, the J call TRBJ2-2; 8 nucleotides match TRBD1. CDR3 in amino acids: CASSRTGHGELFF. CDR3 DNA sequence: TGTGCCAGCAGCAGGACAGGGCACGGGGAGCTGTTTTTT.